The present entry profiles one T cell receptor beta chain with its context. Using around 180 ng DNA, around 30,000 T cell genomes, the sorted-subset replicate PCRs were run. Using immunoSEQ multiplex PCR, the repertoire was profiled, and TCRdb retains in-frame clones only, with some absent. The sample consists of about 2 million clones, about 94% of them appearing once. The data are from a study of shared clonotypes between healthy human individuals. Study background: In total, the donors were a couple of women and three men aged 18 to 49.

The V and J ends lost 6 bases and 5 bases, in that order; junction bases with no gene match: 9. CDR3 length: 15 amino acids. The germline V gene encodes CDR1 LGHNT and CDR2 FRNRAP. It was CD45RO-negative cells, positively selected for CCR7, that made up naive CD8 cells, with terminally differentiated effector memory CD45RA+ cells excluded. The source material was naive CD8+ T cells sorted from blood. This sequence was found in a man younger than 35 in good health. The chain has TRBV12-5 and TRBJ2-1; 8 positions match TRBD2. The CDR3 protein is CASGRAGVPDNEQFF. DNA for the CDR3: TGTGCTAGTGGAAGAGCGGGAGTGCCCGACAATGAGCAGTTCTTC.